The rows below give T cell receptor beta chains drawn from one sample of a study of T cells in Graves' hyperthyroidism and ophthalmopathy. TCRdb used MiXCR to reprocess the multiplex PCR reads, holding one entry per CDR3 protein. The data show approximately 430,000 distinct CDR3 sequences, roughly 15% seen once. Sequenced sample: blood. The receptors originated from a man aged 18 to 35 with Graves' ophthalmopathy. The CDR3 runs from the conserved cysteine through the conserved F or W. A D gene is named only where the DNA matches it firmly. The size entry is marked missing in some rows and otherwise reads once, few, many or a size class.

j_call clone_size v_call d_call cdr3_nt cdr3_aa
TRBJ2-3 many TRBV7-9 . TGTGCCAGCAGCGCGATTAGCACAGATACGCAGTATTTT CASSAISTDTQYF
TRBJ1-2 many TRBV30 TRBD1 TGTGCCTGGAGTAAACAGGGGGGGTCCTATGGCTACACCTTC CAWSKQGGSYGYTF
TRBJ2-1 many TRBV13 . TGTGCCAGCAGCTCTGCCGGGGGTACTAGAAATGAGCAGTTCTTC CASSSAGGTRNEQFF
TRBJ2-5 many TRBV12-3/TRBV12-4 TRBD2 TGTGCCAGCAGCCGCGGGGGATATCGGGGAACCGAGACCCAGTACTTC CASSRGGYRGTETQYF
TRBJ2-2 few TRBV6-1 . TGTGCCAGCAGCGACGGCAGGACTATAACGGCTTCCGGGGAGCTGTTTTTT CASSDGRTITASGELFF
TRBJ2-1 few TRBV3-1 . TGTGCCAGCAGCCAAGGCCAGGGAAGCAATGAGCAGTTCTTC CASSQGQGSNEQFF
TRBJ2-3 many TRBV5-1 . TGCGCCAGCAGCCCAGGTAGATCGGGCACAGATACGCAGTATTTT CASSPGRSGTDTQYF
TRBJ2-1 many TRBV2 . TGTGCCACCCAGGTGGCTGAGCAGTTCTTC CATQVAEQFF
TRBJ1-1 many TRBV2 . TGTGCCAGCAGTAATGGGAACACTGAAGCTTTCTTT CASSNGNTEAFF
TRBJ2-2 many TRBV2 TRBD2 TGTGCCCGGGCAGGGACTAGCGGGGCGACGAACACCGGGGAGCTGTTTTTT CARAGTSGATNTGELFF
TRBJ1-1 many TRBV5-1 . TGCGCCAGCAGCCCTGGGGCCGGGGGGGCCACTGAAGCTTTCTTT CASSPGAGGATEAFF
TRBJ1-5 few TRBV6-1 TRBD1 TGTGCCAGCAGAAAGACAGGGGCCAATCAGCCCCAGCATTTT CASRKTGANQPQHF
TRBJ2-3 few TRBV6-1 TRBD2 TGTGCCAGCAGTAGTAGCGGGAGGGCCAGAGATACGCAGTATTTT CASSSSGRARDTQYF
TRBJ2-7 once TRBV11-2 . TGTGCCAGCAGCTTAAATCCCAGGGGGGGATACGAGCAGTACTTC CASSLNPRGGYEQYF
TRBJ1-1 . TRBV6-1 . TGTGCCAGCAGTGAATGGGGGCCCAAGCAGGCTTTCTTT CASSEWGPKQAFF
TRBJ1-1 many TRBV12-3/TRBV12-4 . TGTGCCAGCATGATGGGGTTTGGGGCTTTCTTT CASMMGFGAFF
TRBJ1-5 many TRBV7-8 . TGTGCCAGCAGCTCAATTGAGGGGGAGCAGCCCCAGCATTTT CASSSIEGEQPQHF
TRBJ2-2 . TRBV6-5 . TGTGCCAGCAGTTACTCGAACGTCCGGAACACCGGGGAGCTGTTTTTT CASSYSNVRNTGELFF
TRBJ2-1 . TRBV29-1 . TGCAGCGTTGTGGGAAGTTCTTACAATGAGCAGTTCTTC CSVVGSSYNEQFF
TRBJ2-3 . TRBV10-2 . TGCGCCAGCAAAGGGGCTTCAGATACGCAGTATTTT CASKGASDTQYF
TRBJ2-1 . TRBV12-3/TRBV12-4 TRBD2 TGTGCCAGCAGTCCGGAGGCGGGGGAGTCGGCTTACAATGAGCAGTTCTTC CASSPEAGESAYNEQFF
TRBJ2-5 few TRBV11-1 . TGTGCCAGCAGCTTAGCGGAGGGGACCCAGTACTTC CASSLAEGTQYF
TRBJ1-3 many TRBV11-2 . TGTGCCAGCAGAGAAATTCAACGGGTTAGAAACACCATATATTTT CASREIQRVRNTIYF
TRBJ1-5 many TRBV7-2 . TGTGCCAGCAGCTTAGTCGGGGCCAATCAGCCCCAGCATTTT CASSLVGANQPQHF
TRBJ2-1 many TRBV11-2 . TGTGCCAGCAGCCCCGGACAGAATTCCTACAATGAGCAGTTCTTC CASSPGQNSYNEQFF
TRBJ1-5 . TRBV7-6 . TGTGCCAGCAGCAATTACGCGGATAGCAATCAGCCCCAGCATTTT CASSNYADSNQPQHF
TRBJ2-1 many TRBV3-1 TRBD2 TGTGCCAGCAGCCAAGTAGCGGGAGGGTTTGACAATGAGCAGTTCTTC CASSQVAGGFDNEQFF
TRBJ1-1 many TRBV4-1 . TGCGCCAGCGCAGATAGCTTTGGGACTGAAGCTTTCTTT CASADSFGTEAFF
TRBJ2-2 . TRBV6-1 TRBD2 TGTGCCAGCGAAGCGGGGGCAAACACCGGGGAGCTGTTTTTT CASEAGANTGELFF
TRBJ1-1 few TRBV5-6 . TGTGCCAGCAGCTTGGGGTACAGGGAAGCTTTCTTT CASSLGYREAFF
TRBJ2-7 . TRBV25-1 . TGTGCCAGCAGTTTCCAGGGCCACGAGCAGTACTTC CASSFQGHEQYF
TRBJ2-5 few TRBV29-1 TRBD1 TGCAGCGCAGGGGGGACAGGATGGACCCAGTACTTC CSAGGTGWTQYF
TRBJ1-2 many TRBV3-1 . TGTGCCAGCAGCCAGACAGCCAACTATGGCTACACCTTC CASSQTANYGYTF
TRBJ2-5 . TRBV5-6 TRBD1 TGTGCCAGCAGCTTGGTCACAGGGGGTGGGGAGACCCAGTACTTC CASSLVTGGGETQYF
TRBJ1-3 many TRBV20-1 TRBD1 TGCAGTGCTTTGGACAGGGCTGGAAACACCATATATTTT CSALDRAGNTIYF
TRBJ2-3 few TRBV9 . TGTGCCAGCAGCGTAGGGGGACCTACAGATACGCAGTATTTT CASSVGGPTDTQYF
TRBJ2-5 . TRBV20-1 TRBD2 TGCAGTGCTAGTAGTGCCAGCGGGGTACTACAAGAGACCCAGTACTTC CSASSASGVLQETQYF
TRBJ2-1 many TRBV29-1 TRBD2 TGCAGCGTTGAAATGCGGGGGGGCTCCTACAATGAGCAGTTCTTC CSVEMRGGSYNEQFF
TRBJ2-1 many TRBV11-2 TRBD2 TGTGCCAGCAGCTTCGGACTAGACAATGAGCAGTTCTTC CASSFGLDNEQFF
TRBJ1-1 many TRBV10-3 TRBD1 TGTGCCATCAGTCAACAGGGGACGAACACTGAAGCTTTCTTT CAISQQGTNTEAFF
TRBJ2-1 few TRBV25-1 . TGTGCCAGTCGATCAGTGAGCTCCTACAATGAGCAGTTCTTC CASRSVSSYNEQFF
TRBJ2-5 many TRBV3-1 . TGTGCCAGCAGCCAAGATCGAACCACAGGGTCAGAGACCCAGTACTTC CASSQDRTTGSETQYF
TRBJ2-5 . TRBV20-1 TRBD2 TGCAGTGCTAGAGCGGGGGGGTTTCAAGAGACCCAGTACTTC CSARAGGFQETQYF